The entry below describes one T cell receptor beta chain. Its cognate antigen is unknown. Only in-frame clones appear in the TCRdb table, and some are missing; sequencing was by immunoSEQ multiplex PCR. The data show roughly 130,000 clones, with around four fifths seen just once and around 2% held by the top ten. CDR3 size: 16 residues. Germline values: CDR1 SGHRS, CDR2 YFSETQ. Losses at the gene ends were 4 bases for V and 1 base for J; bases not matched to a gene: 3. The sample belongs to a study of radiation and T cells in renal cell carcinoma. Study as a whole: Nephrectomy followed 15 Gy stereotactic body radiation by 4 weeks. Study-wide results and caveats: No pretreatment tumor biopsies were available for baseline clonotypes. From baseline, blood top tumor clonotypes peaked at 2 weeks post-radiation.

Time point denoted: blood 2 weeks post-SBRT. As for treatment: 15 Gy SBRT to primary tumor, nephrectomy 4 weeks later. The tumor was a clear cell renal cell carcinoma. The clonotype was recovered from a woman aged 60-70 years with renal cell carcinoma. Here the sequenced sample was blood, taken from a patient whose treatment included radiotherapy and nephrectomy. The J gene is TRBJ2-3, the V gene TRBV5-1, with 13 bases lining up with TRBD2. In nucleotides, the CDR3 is TGCGCCAGCAGCGAAGGACTAGCGGGGGGCACAGATACGCAGTATTTT. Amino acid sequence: CASSEGLAGGTDTQYF.